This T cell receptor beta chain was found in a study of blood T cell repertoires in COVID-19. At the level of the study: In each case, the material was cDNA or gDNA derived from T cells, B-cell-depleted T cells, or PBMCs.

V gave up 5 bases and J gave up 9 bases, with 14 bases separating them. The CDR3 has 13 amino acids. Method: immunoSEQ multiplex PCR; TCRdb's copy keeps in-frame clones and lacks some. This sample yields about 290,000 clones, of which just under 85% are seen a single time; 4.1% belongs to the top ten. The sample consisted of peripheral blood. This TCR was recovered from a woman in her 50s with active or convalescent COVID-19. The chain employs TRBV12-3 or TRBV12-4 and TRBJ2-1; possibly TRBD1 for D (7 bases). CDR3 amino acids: CASSQLQGGEQFF. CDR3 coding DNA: TGTGCCAGCAGTCAATTGCAGGGGGGTGAGCAGTTCTTC.